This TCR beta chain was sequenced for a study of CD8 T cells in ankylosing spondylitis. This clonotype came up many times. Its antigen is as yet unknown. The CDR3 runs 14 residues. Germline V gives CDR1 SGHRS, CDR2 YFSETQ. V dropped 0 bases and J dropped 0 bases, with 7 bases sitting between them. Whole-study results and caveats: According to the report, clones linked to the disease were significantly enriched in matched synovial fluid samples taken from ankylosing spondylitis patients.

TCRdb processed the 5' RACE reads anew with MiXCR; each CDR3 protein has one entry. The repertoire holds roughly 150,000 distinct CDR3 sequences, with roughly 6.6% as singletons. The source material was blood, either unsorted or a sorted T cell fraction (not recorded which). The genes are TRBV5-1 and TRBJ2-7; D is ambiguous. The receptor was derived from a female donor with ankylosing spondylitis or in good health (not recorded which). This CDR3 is CASSLEAVSYEQYF. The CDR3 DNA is TGCGCCAGCAGCTTGGAGGCGGTCTCCTACGAGCAGTACTTC.